Sequencing of this TCR beta chain was carried out in a study of identical twins. Each cDNA held unique molecular identifiers, and template switching gave it a universal primer site. Each CDR3 protein gets one entry after TCRdb re-called the 5' RACE reads with MiXCR. The sample consists of under 900,000 distinct CDR3 sequences, more than 9% of them appearing once. Study-level points and caveats: Where out-of-frame alpha sequences were twin-shared, they showed excess low generation probability. For zero-insertion analyses, partial confounding could come from invariant MAIT and iNKT cells. Memory repertoires showed no such pattern, whereas abundant cord blood beta clonotypes carried fewer insertions.

Of note for this clonotype: As yet, its antigen is unknown.

The same data also contributed to another study, on yellow fever vaccine responses in identical twins.

The source is a woman between 18 and 29 years old in good health. Sequenced material: PBMCs.

In DNA form, the CDR3 reads TGTGCTTCGGGCGGCTCAGGGAACACCATATATTTT. Translating gives CASGGSGNTIYF. V and J are TRBV12-3 or TRBV12-4 and TRBJ1-3; perhaps TRBD1 as D (5 bases). This CDR3 is built from 12 residues.